The clone carrying this T cell receptor (beta chain) was seen more than once but under ten times. The antigen remains undetermined. Sorted CD4+ subsets: naive, central memory, regulatory, stem cell-like memory (CD45RO/CCR7/CD25/CD127/CD95/CD27 panel). CDR1 is SGDLS, CDR2 YYNGEE, per germline. The CDR3 spans 16 residues. Trimming removed 3 bases from V and 5 bases from J; junction bases left unmatched: 9. This entry belongs to a study of beta chain features in type 1 diabetes. General study results and limits: Type 1 diabetes patients showed a moderate but significant shortening of TCRB CDR3s in all four CD4+ subsets.

Expressed TCRB transcripts were sequenced because the isolated RNA had all been reverse transcribed beforehand. Only in-frame clones appear in the TCRdb table, and some are missing; sequencing was by immunoSEQ multiplex PCR. The sample records a few hundred thousand clones, roughly a tenth being singletons. The chain employs TRBV9 and TRBJ2-3, with 10 bases aligning to TRBD2. The receptor was derived from a man aged 30-40 years with type 1 diabetes. Sequenced material: naive CD4+ T cells from blood. The CDR3 reads CASSASGTSAGDTQYF. For the CDR3, the DNA is TGTGCCAGCAGCGCCTCCGGGACTAGCGCGGGAGATACGCAGTATTTT.